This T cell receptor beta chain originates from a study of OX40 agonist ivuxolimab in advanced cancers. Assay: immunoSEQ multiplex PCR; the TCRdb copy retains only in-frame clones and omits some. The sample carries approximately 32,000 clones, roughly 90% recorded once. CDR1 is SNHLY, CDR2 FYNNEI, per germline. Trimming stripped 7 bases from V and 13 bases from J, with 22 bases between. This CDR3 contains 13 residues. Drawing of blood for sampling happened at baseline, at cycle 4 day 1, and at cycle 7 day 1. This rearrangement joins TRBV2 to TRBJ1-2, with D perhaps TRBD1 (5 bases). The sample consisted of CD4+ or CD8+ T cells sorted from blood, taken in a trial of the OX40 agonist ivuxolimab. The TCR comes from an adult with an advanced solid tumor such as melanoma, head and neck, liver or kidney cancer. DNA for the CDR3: TGTGCCAGCAACCAAAAGCCGGGCAGGGACTCCACCTTC. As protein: CASNQKPGRDSTF. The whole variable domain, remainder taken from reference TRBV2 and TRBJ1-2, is EPEVTQTPSHQVTQMGQEVILRCVPISNHLYFYWYRQILGQKVEFLVSFYNNEISEKSEIFDDQFSVERPDGSNFTLKIRSTKLEDSAMYFCASNQKPGRDSTFGSGTRLTVV.